This note documents a single T cell receptor (beta chain) sequence. This sample was taken from a study of blood T cell repertoires in COVID-19. The protocol was immunoSEQ multiplex PCR, while the TCRdb copy is restricted to in-frame clones and leaves out a portion. Among about 480,000 clones, around 89% were seen once, and the ten largest hold over 1.5%. The germline V gene has CDR1 SEHNR and CDR2 FQNEAQ (reference sequence). Between the trimmed V and J ends, which lost 5 bases and 5 bases, there was a span of 21 bases. The CDR3 covers 16 residues. The sequenced sample consisted of PBMCs or T cells enriched from blood (not recorded which). V is TRBV7-9 and J is TRBJ1-2; TRBD1 might be the D (6 bases). This receptor was obtained from a woman between 40 and 50 years old who had recovered from COVID-19. The CDR3 nucleotides read TGTGCCAGCAGCCCCGGGGACACCGGCGTCGGGTATGGCTACACCTTC. Its translation: CASSPGDTGVGYGYTF.